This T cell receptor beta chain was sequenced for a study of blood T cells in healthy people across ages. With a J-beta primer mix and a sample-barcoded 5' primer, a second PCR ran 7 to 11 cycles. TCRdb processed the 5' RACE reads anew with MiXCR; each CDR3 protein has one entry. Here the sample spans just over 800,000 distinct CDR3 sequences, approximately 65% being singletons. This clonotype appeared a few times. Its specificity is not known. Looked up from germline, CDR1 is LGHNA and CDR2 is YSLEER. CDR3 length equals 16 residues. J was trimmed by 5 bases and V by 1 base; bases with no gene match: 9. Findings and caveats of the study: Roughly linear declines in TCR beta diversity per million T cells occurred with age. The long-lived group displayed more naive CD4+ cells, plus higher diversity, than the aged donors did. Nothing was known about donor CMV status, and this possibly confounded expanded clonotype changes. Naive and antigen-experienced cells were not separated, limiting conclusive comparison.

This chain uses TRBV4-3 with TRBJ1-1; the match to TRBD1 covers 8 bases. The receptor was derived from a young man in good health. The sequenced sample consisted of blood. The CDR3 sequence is CASSQGAGGLGTEAFF. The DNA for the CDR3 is TGCGCCAGCAGCCAAGGGGCAGGGGGCTTGGGAACTGAAGCTTTCTTT.